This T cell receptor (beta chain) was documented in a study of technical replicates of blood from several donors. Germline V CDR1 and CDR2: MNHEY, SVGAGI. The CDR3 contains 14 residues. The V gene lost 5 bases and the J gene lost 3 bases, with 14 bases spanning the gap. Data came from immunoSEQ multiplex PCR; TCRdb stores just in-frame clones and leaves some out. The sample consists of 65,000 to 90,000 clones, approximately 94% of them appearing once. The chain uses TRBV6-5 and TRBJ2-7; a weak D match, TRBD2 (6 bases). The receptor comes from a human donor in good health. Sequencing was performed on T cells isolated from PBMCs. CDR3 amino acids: CASSAGIGYYEQYF. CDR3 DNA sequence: TGTGCCAGCAGTGCGGGGATCGGGTACTACGAGCAGTACTTC.